The clone carrying this T cell receptor beta chain came up a few times. As processed by the authors: Amplified reference gene primers provided the basis for estimating nucleated cell counts. TCRdb's copy holds only in-frame clones and misses some; the assay was immunoSEQ multiplex PCR. The V and J calls and clone size were taken over from that table, and D and trimming were inferred from the DNA. The sample holds about 65,000 clones, approximately 78% seen once. This entry is derived from a study of blood T cell repertoires in COVID-19. Whole-study context: Spain, Italy and the United States supplied samples that represented acute and convalescent COVID-19. T cells, B-cell-depleted T cells, or PBMCs provided the cDNA or gDNA that served as material.

The CDR3 consists of 13 residues. The germline V gene has CDR1 MNHEY and CDR2 SVGAGI. The V end lost 7 bases, the J end lost 0 bases, and 7 bases lay between the germline ends. The receptor was derived from a man older than 75 with acute or convalescent COVID-19. The V call is TRBV6-5, the J call TRBJ2-1, with unresolved D. Sequencing was done on a sample of peripheral blood. This CDR3 is CASTQDSYNEQFF. CDR3 coding DNA: TGTGCCAGCACCCAGGACTCCTACAATGAGCAGTTCTTC.